This TCR beta chain was captured in a study of blood T cell repertoires in COVID-19 (dated by TCRdb to 2018 to 2021). Background for the entire study: Samples covering the acute and convalescent phases of COVID-19 were provided by collaborators in the United States, Italy and Spain. The material from the prospective study consisted of cDNA or gDNA derived from T cells, B-cell-depleted T cells, or PBMCs. Deeply sampled blood TCRbeta repertoires from subjects exposed to, actively infected with, or recovered from COVID-19 were included in the dataset. The repertoires were released in a freely available public database meant as a resource for research on the immune response to SARS-CoV-2. Samples were obtained from the ongoing ImmuneRACE study (first 160 participants) and from 950 to 1,500 subjects provided by 6 global collaborators. Nearly every sample came with metadata listing a de-identified subject ID, COVID-19 status, age in years and sex. Where available, HLA class I and class II types were taken from metadata supplied by the sample provider and were not determined by assay-based typing.

About this clone: The antigen this receptor binds is unknown. No much larger clone exists at a distance of one base, and base qualities are not known.

Each collaborating institution followed its own protocols to collect whole blood in K2EDTA tubes. For TCRbeta analysis, collaborators shipped samples in one of three forms: frozen whole blood, isolated PBMCs, or DNA extracted from either of those sample types. TCRbeta CDR3 regions were amplified from genomic DNA using the immunoSEQ Assay, a bias-controlled multiplex PCR. The study's processing was this. The number of nucleated cells in each sample was estimated by amplification of reference gene primers within the assay. To quantify the absolute abundance of each unique TCRbeta CDR3 rearrangement, sequence reads were collapsed and filtered. For each sample, productive Simpson clonality was calculated by taking the square root of Simpson's diversity index across productive rearrangements. This immuneACCESS table, as held by TCRdb, lists in-frame sequences with V and J called but not all clones. Of the missing ones, under half trace to an unresolved V gene in checked studies; the others have no known cause. The V and J calls and clone size come from that table; D and trimming were worked out from the DNA. The sample table lists about 360,000 clones, 65% to 85% of them with a count of one. The ten biggest clones cover approximately 3% of the sample.

Overall study results and their limits: The amount of clinical and demographic metadata varied by source and participant and was provided uncurated.

Sequencing was carried out using peripheral blood. The receptor comes from a man in his thirties or forties with active or convalescent COVID-19.

In nucleotides, the sequence is TGTGCCAGCAGCTTAGGACTACTAGGTTTAAAGCACGGAGCTTTCTTT. This encodes CASSLGLLGLKHGAFF. This chain joins TRBV7-2 to TRBJ1-1, with no D gene named confidently. Taken from cysteine to phenylalanine, the CDR3 has 16 residues. The retained sequence is limited to the CDR3, 48 bases, with the frame set at the first base. CDR1 and CDR2 are drawn from the germline V gene: SGHTA, FQGNSA. V is reduced by 1 base and J by 10 bases, leaving a spacing of 22 bases between them.